The text below deals with one T cell receptor (beta chain). Antigen: not known. This CDR3 contains 13 residues. With 3 bases removed from V and 1 base from J, the gap between germline ends came to 7 bases. CDR1 and CDR2 (germline): SQVTM, ANQGSEA. The data were taken from a study of CD8+ T cells in alopecia areata. Study-wide points: Among the cells sequenced in scalp samples are also the resident alphabeta T cells of normal skin.

Extraction and reverse transcription of RNA yielded cDNA as the sequencing template. Repertoires were generated with immunoSEQ multiplex PCR, while TCRdb's copy carries only in-frame clones and drops some. The data hold about 69,000 clones, with 55% to 75% observed a single time. This clonotype was obtained from a human donor with alopecia areata. The genes are TRBV29-1 and TRBJ2-1; no reliable D call. The sequencing here drew on CD8+ T cells sorted from blood, taken at week 0. CDR3 DNA: TGCAGCGTTGACTATGGGTCCTACAATGAGCAGTTCTTC. It encodes CSVDYGSYNEQFF.